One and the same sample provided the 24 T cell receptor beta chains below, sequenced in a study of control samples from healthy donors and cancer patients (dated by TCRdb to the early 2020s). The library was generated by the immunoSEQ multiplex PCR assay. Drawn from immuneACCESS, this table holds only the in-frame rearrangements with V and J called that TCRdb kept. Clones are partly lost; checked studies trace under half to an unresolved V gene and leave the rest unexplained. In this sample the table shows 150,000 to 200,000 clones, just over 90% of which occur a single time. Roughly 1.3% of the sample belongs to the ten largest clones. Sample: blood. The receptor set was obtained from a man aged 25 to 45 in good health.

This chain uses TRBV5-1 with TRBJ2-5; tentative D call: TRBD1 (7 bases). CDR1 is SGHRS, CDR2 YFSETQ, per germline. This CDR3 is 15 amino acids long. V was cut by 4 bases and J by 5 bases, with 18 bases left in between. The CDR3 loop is CASSARQGGGETQYF. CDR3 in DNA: TGCGCCAGCAGCGCAAGACAGGGAGGTGGGGAGACCCAGTACTTC. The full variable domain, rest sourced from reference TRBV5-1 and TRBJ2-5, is KAGVTQTPRYLIKTRGQQVTLSCSPISGHRSVSWYQQTPGQGLQFLFEYFSETQRNKGNFPGRFSGRQFSNSRSEMNVSTLELGDSALYLCASSARQGGGETQYFGPGTRLLVL.

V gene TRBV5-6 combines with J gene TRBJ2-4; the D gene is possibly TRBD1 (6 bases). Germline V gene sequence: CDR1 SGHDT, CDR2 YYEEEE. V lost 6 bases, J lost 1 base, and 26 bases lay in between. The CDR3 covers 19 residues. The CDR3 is CASTPTWAGEGKAKNIQYF. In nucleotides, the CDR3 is TGTGCCAGCACCCCAACCTGGGCAGGGGAAGGTAAGGCCAAAAACATTCAGTACTTC. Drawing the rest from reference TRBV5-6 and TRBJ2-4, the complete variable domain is DAGVTQSPTHLIKTRGQQVTLRCSPKSGHDTVSWYQQALGQGPQFIFQYYEEEERQRGNFPDRFSGHQFPNYSSELNVNALLLGDSALYLCASTPTWAGEGKAKNIQYFGAGTRLSVL.

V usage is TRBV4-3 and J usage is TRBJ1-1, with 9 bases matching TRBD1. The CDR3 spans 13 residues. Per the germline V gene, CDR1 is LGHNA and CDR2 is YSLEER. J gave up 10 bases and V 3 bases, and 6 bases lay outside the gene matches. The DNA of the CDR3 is TGCGCCAGCAGCCAGCCGGGACAGGGAGCAGCTTTCTTT. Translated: CASSQPGQGAAFF.

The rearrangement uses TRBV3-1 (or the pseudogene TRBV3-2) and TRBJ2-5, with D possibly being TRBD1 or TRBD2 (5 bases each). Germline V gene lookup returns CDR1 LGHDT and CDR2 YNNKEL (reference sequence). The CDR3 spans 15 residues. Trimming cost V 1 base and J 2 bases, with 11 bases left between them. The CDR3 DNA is TGTGCCAGCAGCCAAGTACTAGGGACGCAAGAGACCCAGTACTTC. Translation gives CASSQVLGTQETQYF.

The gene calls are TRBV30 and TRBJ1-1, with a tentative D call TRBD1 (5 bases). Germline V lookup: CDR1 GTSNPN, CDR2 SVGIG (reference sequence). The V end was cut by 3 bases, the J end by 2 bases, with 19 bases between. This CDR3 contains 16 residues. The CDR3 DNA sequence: TGTGCCTGGAGGAAACTAGCGCAGGGAGGAAACACTGAAGCTTTCTTT. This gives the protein CAWRKLAQGGNTEAFF.

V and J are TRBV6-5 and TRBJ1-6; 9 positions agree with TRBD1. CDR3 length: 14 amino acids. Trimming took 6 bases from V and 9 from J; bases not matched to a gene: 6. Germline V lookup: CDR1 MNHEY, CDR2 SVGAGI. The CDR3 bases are TGTGCCAGCAGCCTACAGGGACAGGGTTCACCCCTCCACTTT. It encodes CASSLQGQGSPLHF.

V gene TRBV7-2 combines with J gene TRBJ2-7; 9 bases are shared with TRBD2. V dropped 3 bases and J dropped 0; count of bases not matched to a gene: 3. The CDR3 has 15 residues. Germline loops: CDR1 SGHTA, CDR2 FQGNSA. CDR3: CASSFLAGPSYEQYF. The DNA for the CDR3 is TGTGCCAGCAGCTTTCTAGCGGGGCCCTCCTACGAGCAGTACTTC.

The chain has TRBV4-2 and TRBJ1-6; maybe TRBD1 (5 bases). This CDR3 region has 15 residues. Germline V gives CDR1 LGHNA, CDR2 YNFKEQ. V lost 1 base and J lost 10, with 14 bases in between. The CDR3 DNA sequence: TGTGCCAGCAGCCAAGTAGCAGGCCGGGGGTCACCCCTCCACTTT. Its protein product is CASSQVAGRGSPLHF.

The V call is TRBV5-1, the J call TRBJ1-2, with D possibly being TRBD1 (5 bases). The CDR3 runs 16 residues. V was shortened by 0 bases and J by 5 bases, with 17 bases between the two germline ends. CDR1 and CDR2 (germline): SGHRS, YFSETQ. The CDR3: CASSLGGTEILYGYTF. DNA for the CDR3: TGCGCCAGCAGCTTGGGCGGGACGGAGATCTTGTATGGCTACACCTTC.

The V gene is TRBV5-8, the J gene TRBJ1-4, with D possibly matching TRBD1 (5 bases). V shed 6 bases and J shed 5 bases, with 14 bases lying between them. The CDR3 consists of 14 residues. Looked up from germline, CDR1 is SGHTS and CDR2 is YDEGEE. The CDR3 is CASTSRGRNEKLFF. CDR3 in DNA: TGTGCCAGCACCTCACGGGGGAGGAATGAAAAACTGTTTTTT. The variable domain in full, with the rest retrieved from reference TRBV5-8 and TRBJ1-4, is EAGVTQSPTHLIKTRGQQATLRCSPISGHTSVYWYQQALGLGLQFLLWYDEGEERNRGNFPPRFSGRQFPNYSSELNVNALELEDSALYLCASTSRGRNEKLFFGSGTQLSVL.

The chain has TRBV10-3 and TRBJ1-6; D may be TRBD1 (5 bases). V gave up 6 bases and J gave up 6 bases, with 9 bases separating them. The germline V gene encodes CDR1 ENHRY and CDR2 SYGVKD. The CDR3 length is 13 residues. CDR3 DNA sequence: TGTGCCATCAGGGGGGAGGGTAATTCACCCCTCCACTTT. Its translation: CAIRGEGNSPLHF.

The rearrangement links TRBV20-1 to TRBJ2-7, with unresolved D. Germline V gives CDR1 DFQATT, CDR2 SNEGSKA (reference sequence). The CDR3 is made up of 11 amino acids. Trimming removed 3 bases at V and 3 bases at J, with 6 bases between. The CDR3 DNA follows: TGCAGTGCTAGCATCGGCTACGAGCAGTACTTC. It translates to CSASIGYEQYF.

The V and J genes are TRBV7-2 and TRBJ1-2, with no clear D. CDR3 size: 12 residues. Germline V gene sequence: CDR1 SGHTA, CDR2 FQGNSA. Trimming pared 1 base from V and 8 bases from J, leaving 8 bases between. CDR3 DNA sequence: TGTGCCAGCAGCTTAGGAACCTACGGCTACACCTTC. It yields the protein CASSLGTYGYTF.

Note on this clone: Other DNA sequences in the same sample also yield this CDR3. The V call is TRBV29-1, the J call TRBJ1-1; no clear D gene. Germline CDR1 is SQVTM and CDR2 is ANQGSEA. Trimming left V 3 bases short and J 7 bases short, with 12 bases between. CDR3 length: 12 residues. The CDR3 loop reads CSVDIRLSEAFF. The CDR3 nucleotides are TGCAGCGTTGATATCCGGCTCAGTGAAGCTTTCTTT.

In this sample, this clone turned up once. DNA for the CDR3: TGTGCCATCGGGAAGAGTGAAAGAGATACGCAGTATTTT. It codes for CAIGKSERDTQYF. The V call is TRBV10-3, the J call TRBJ2-3; D remains ambiguous. The CDR3 covers 13 residues. Trimming left V 8 bases short and J 5 bases short, with 14 bases between. CDR1 is ENHRY and CDR2 is SYGVKD in the germline V gene.

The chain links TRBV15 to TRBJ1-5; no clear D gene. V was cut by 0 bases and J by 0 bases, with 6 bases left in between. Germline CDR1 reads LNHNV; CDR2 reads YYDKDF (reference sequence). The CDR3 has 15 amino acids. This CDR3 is CATSREVYSNQPQHF. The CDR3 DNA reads TGTGCCACCAGCAGAGAGGTTTATAGCAATCAGCCCCAGCATTTT.

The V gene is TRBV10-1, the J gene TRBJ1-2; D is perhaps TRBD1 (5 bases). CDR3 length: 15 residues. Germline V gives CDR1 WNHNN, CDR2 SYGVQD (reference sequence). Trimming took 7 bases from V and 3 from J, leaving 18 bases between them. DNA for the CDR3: TGCGCCAGCAACCGGGGGGGGGAAGAGTACTATGGCTACACCTTC. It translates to CASNRGGEEYYGYTF.

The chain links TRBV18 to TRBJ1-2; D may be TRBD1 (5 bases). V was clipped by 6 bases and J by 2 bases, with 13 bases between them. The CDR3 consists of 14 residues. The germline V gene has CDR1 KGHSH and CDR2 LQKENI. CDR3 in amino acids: CASSSGTANYGYTF. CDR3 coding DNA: TGTGCCAGCTCGTCAGGGACCGCCAACTATGGCTACACCTTC.

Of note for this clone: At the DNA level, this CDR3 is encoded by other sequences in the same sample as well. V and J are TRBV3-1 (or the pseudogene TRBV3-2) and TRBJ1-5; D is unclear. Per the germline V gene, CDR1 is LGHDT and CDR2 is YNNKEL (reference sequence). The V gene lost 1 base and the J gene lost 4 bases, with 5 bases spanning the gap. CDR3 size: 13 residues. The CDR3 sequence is CASSQGGNQPQHF. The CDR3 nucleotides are TGTGCCAGCAGCCAAGGGGGAAATCAGCCCCAGCATTTT.

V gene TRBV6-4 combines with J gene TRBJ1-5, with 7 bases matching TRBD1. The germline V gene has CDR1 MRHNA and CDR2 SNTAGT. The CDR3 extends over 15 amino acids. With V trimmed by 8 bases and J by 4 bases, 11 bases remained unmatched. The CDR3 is CASAPPGQNNQPQHF. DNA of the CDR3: TGTGCCAGCGCTCCCCCGGGACAGAATAATCAGCCCCAGCATTTT.

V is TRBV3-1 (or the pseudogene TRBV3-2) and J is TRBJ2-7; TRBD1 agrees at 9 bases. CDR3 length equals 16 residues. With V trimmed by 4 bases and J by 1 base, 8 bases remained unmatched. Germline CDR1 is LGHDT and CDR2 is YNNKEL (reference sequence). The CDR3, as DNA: TGTGCCAGCAGCCTTACAGGGGGCGCCGGGTCCTACGAGCAGTACTTC. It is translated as CASSLTGGAGSYEQYF.

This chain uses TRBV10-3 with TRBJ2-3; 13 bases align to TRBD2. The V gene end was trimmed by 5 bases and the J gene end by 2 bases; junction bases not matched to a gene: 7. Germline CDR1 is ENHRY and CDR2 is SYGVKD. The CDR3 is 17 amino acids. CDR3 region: CAISPRLAGGLTDTQYF. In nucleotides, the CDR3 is TGTGCCATCAGTCCAAGACTAGCGGGGGGTCTCACAGATACGCAGTATTTT.

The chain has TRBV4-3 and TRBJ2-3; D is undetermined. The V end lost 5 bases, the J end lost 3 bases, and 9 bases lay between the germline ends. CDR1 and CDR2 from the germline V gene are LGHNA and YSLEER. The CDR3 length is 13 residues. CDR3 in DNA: TGCGCCAGCAGCTCTCGAGGAACAGATACGCAGTATTTT. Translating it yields CASSSRGTDTQYF.

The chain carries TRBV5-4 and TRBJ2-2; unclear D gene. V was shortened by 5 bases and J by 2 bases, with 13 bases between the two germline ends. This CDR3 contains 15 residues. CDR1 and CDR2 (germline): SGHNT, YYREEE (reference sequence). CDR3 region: CASSPATFNTGELFF. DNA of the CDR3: TGTGCCAGCAGTCCAGCGACATTCAACACCGGGGAGCTGTTTTTT.